This T cell receptor (beta chain) comes out of a study of blood T cell repertoires in COVID-19. The wider study: Samples taken during acute and convalescent COVID-19 were collected in the United States, Italy and Spain. Sample material is recorded as cDNA or gDNA derived from T cells, B-cell-depleted T cells, or PBMCs.

As handled by the study authors: Amplification of reference gene primers provided the estimated nucleated cell counts. Assay: immunoSEQ multiplex PCR; the TCRdb copy retains only in-frame clones and omits some. The D gene and trimming were derived from the DNA, and the V and J assignments and clone size from that table. This table holds about 210,000 clones, 65% to 85% found once. The germline V gene has CDR1 SGHRS and CDR2 YFSETQ. J gave up 8 bases and V 2 bases, and 3 bases lay outside the gene matches. CDR3 length: 14 amino acids. The chain is built from TRBV5-1 and TRBJ1-5; 11 bases are shared with TRBD1. This clonotype was obtained from a human donor in a cohort sampled during active COVID-19. The specimen sequenced was peripheral blood. The CDR3 here is CASSLKGQGEPQHF. The DNA for the CDR3 is TGCGCCAGCAGCTTAAAGGGACAGGGGGAGCCCCAGCATTTT.